The entry below describes one T cell receptor (beta chain). Its antigen is currently unknown. The data were taken from a study of cytomegalovirus exposure and HLA in healthy donors. Study as a whole: Around 180 million T cells yielded about 120 million unique TCR beta sequences, as an earlier analysis found. In an early release, HLA-typed donors contributed some 88 million unique TCR sequences.

V was clipped by 2 bases and J by 11 bases, with 12 bases between them. CDR3 length equals 13 residues. The V gene's germline CDR1 is SEHNR and CDR2 FQNEAQ (reference sequence). Study observations and caveats: CMV antigen specificity was confirmed in vitro for three CMV-associated chains. Most TCR sequences proved rare, with some public TCRs found in many donors.

PCR used 60 Vbeta primers and 13 Jbeta primers. The data were produced by immunoSEQ multiplex PCR, yet TCRdb's version contains in-frame clones alone and is incomplete. The sample contains around 170,000 clones, 81% of which appear only once. The sequencing sample was made of PBMCs. The chain carries TRBV7-9 and TRBJ2-2; TRBD2 is a possible D gene (5 bases). The receptor was derived from a man aged 50-59 years in good health and CMV-seronegative. The CDR3 is CASSLTSREELFF. The CDR3 coding sequence is TGTGCCAGCAGCTTAACCTCTCGGGAAGAGCTGTTTTTT.